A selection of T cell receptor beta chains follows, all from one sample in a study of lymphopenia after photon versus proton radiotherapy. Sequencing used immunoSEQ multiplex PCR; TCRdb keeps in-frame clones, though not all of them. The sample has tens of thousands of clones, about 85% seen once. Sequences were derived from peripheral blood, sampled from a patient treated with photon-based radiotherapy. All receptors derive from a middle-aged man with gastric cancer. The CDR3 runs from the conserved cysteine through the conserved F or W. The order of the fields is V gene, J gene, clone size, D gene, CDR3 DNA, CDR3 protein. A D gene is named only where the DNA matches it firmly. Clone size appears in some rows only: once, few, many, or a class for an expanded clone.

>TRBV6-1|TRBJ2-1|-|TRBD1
TGTGCCAGCAGTGCAGGGGGCGGGTACAATGAGCAGTTCTTC
CASSAGGGYNEQFF
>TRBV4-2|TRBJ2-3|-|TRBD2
TGTGCCAGCAGCCCCCAGGCCAGGCCGGGGGGGACTACCCTAGTAGATACGCAGTATTTT
CASSPQARPGGTTLVDTQYF
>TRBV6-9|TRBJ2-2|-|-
TGTGCCAGCAGCTTGTCGAACACCGGGGAGCTGTTTTTT
CASSLSNTGELFF
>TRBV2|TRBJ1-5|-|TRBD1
TGTGCCAGCGCGCAGGGGGAGAATCAGCCCCAGCATTTT
CASAQGENQPQHF
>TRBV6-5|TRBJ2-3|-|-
TGTGCCAGCACCTCCGCGACAGATACGCAGTATTTT
CASTSATDTQYF
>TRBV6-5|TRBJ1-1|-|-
TGTGCCAGCAGAAGTACAGGGTCAAAGACTGAAGCTTTCTTT
CASRSTGSKTEAFF
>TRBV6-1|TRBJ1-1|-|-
TGTGCCAGCAGTGAAATAGGGGACACTGAAGCTTTCTTT
CASSEIGDTEAFF
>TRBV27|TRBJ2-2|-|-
TGTGCCAGCAGTCCCCTTTTGGCGGGGAACACCGGGGAGCTGTTTTTT
CASSPLLAGNTGELFF
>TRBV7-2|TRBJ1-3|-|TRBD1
TGTGCCAGCAGCCGATCCAGGGGGCAGAGTGCTGGAAACACCATATATTTT
CASSRSRGQSAGNTIYF
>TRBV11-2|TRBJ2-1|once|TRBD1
TGTGCCAGCAGCTTAGACAGGGGGTCCTACAATGAGCAGTTCTTC
CASSLDRGSYNEQFF
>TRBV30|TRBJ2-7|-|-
TGTGCCTGGAGCCGTTCCTACGAGCAGTACTTC
CAWSRSYEQYF
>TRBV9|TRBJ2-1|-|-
TGTGCCAGCAGCATAAGGACAAGTGCCTACAATGAGCAGTTCTTC
CASSIRTSAYNEQFF
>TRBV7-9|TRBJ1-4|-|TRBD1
TGTGCCAGCAGCTCCGCGACAGGGGGCACTAATGAAAAACTGTTTTTT
CASSSATGGTNEKLFF
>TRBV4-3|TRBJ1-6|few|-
TGCGCCAGCAGCCAAGATGGCCACGACAATTCACCCCTCCACTTT
CASSQDGHDNSPLHF
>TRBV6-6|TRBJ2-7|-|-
TGTGCCAGCAGCCTACCCGGGACATACTCCTACGAGCAGTACTTC
CASSLPGTYSYEQYF
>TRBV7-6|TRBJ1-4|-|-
TGTGCCAGCAGCTTATCGGGAGGAGAAAAACTGTTTTTT
CASSLSGGEKLFF
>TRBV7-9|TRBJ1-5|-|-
TGTGCCAGCAGCTCCAGGGATCAGCCCCAGCATTTT
CASSSRDQPQHF
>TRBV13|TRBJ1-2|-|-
TGTGCCAGCAGCTTAGGCCTCTATGGCTACACCTTC
CASSLGLYGYTF
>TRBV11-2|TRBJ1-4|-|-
TGTGCCAGCAGCTTACAGCCCGGGAGGGAAAAACTGTTTTTT
CASSLQPGREKLFF
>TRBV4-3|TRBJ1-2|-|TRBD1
TGCGCCAGCAGCCCTGGACAGGGGTTATTTAACTATGGCTACACCTTC
CASSPGQGLFNYGYTF
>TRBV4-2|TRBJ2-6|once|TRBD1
TGTGCCGTATACAGGGGCCCTTGCTCTGGGGCCAACGTCCTGACTTTC
CAVYRGPCSGANVLTF
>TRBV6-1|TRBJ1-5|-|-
TGTGCCAGCAGTGAAGCGGGTGGGAGCAATCAGCCCCAGCATTTT
CASSEAGGSNQPQHF
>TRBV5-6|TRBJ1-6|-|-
TGTGCCAGCAGCTTGCGGGGATCCTATAATTCACCCCTCCACTTT
CASSLRGSYNSPLHF
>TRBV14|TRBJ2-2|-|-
TGTGCCAGCAGCCAGAATCGGGCCGGGGAGCTGTTTTTT
CASSQNRAGELFF
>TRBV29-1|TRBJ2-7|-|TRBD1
TGCAGCGTTGAATCAGACAGGGCAGGCTACGAGCAGTACTTC
CSVESDRAGYEQYF
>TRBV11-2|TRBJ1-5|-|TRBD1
TGTGCCAGCAGCCCGGGACAGGGGACCGGTCAGCCCCAGCATTTT
CASSPGQGTGQPQHF
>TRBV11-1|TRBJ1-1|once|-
TGTGCCAGCAGCTTAGGCCCAGACGGGAACACTGAAGCTTTCTTT
CASSLGPDGNTEAFF
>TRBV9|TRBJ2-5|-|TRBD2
TGTGCCAGCAGCGCAGCGGGGGGGCGTGAGACCCAGTACTTC
CASSAAGGRETQYF
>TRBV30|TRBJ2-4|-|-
TGTGCCTGGAGTGGAGGGCTACAAAACATTCAGTACTTC
CAWSGGLQNIQYF
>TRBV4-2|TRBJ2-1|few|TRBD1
TGTGCCAGCAGCCAAGGTGACAGGGGGGGCAATGAGCAGTTCTTC
CASSQGDRGGNEQFF
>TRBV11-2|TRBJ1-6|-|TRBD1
TGTGCCAGCAGCTTACCCCGACAGGGGGCGAATTCACCCCTCCACTTT
CASSLPRQGANSPLHF
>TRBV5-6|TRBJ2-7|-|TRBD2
TGTGCCAGCAGCTTTGCCGCGGGGGACTCCTACGAGCAGTACTTC
CASSFAAGDSYEQYF
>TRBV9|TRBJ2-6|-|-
TGTGCCAGCAGCCTGGGGGCCAACGTCCTGACTTTC
CASSLGANVLTF
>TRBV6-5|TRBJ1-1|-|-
TGTGCCAGCAGCGGCGGTGAGGGGAAGAACACTGAAGCTTTCTTT
CASSGGEGKNTEAFF
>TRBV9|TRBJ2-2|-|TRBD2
TGTGCCAGCAGCGTTTCCCTAGCGGGGGGAAGGACCGGGGAGCTGTTTTTT
CASSVSLAGGRTGELFF
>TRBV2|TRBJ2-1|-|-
TGTGCCAGCAGGGGGGGTTTCCGGGCTGAGAGCAATGAGCAGTTCTTC
CASRGGFRAESNEQFF
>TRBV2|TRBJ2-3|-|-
TGTGCCAGCAGTGAGGCCCGGGATTGGGCTCAAGGAGGTACAGATACGCAGTATTTT
CASSEARDWAQGGTDTQYF
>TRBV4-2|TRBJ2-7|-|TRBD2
TGTGCCAGCAGCCGCGGGGGGGCGTCCGACGAGCAGTACTTC
CASSRGGASDEQYF
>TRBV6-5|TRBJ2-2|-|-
TGTGCCAGCAGTTACTCGGGCAGGGCCACCGGGGAGCTGTTTTTT
CASSYSGRATGELFF
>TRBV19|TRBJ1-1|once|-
TGTGCCACTCCCCGGGGCCGGAGAAACACTGAAGCTTTCTTT
CATPRGRRNTEAFF
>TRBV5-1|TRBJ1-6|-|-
TGCGCCAGCAGCTTGGGGTTTAGCCCGATAGTCCTCCACTTT
CASSLGFSPIVLHF
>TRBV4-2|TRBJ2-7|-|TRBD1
TGTGCCAGCAGCTTTACCGGGACAGGCGAGCAGTACTTC
CASSFTGTGEQYF
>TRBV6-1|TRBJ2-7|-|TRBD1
TGTGCCAGCAGGGACCGGGACAGGACCTACGAGCAGTACTTC
CASRDRDRTYEQYF
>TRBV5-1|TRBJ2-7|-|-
TGCGCCAGCAGCTTTGTTGGCTACGAGCAGTACTTC
CASSFVGYEQYF
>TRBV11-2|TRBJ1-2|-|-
TGTGCCAGCAGCTTAGGGGGGACGGTCTATGGCTACACCTTC
CASSLGGTVYGYTF
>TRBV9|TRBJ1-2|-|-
TGTGCCAGCAGCAGCCCCCCGGCAGGGAATTATGGCTACACCTTC
CASSSPPAGNYGYTF
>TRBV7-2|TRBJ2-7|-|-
TGTGCCAGCAGCTTATCGGTCTACGAGCAGTACTTC
CASSLSVYEQYF
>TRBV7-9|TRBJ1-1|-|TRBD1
TGTGCCAGCAGCCCGGGACAGTCGAACACTGAAGCTTTCTTT
CASSPGQSNTEAFF
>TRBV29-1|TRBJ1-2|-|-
TGCAGCGTTGATGAGGGTGGCTATGGCTACACCTTC
CSVDEGGYGYTF
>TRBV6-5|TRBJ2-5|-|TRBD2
TGTGCCAGCACTCTGGCGGGGGGAGGGGAGACCCAGTACTTC
CASTLAGGGETQYF
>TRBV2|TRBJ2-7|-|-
TGTGCCAGCAGTACCAGGGACGAGCAGTACTTC
CASSTRDEQYF
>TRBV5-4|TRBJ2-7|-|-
TGTGCCAGCAGCTTGGGGGGCTCGAGACGGAGCTACGAGCAGTACTTC
CASSLGGSRRSYEQYF
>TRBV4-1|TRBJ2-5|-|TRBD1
TGCGCCAGCAGCCAAGATGGTTCGAACAGGGGCTTTGAGACCCAGTACTTC
CASSQDGSNRGFETQYF
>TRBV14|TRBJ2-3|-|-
TGTGCCAGCAGCCACATCGGGACCACCACTAGCACAGATACGCAGTATTTT
CASSHIGTTTSTDTQYF
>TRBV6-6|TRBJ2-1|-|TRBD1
TGTGCCAGCAGTTACACGAATGCCGGGACAGCTAATGAGCAGTTCTTC
CASSYTNAGTANEQFF
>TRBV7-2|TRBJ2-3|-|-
TGTGCCAGCAGCGGGGGGCCCGGCACAGATACGCAGTATTTT
CASSGGPGTDTQYF